This T cell receptor (beta chain) was recorded in a study of shared clonotypes between healthy human individuals. Study overall: With ages of 18 to 49, the donors were a couple of women and a few men. Study-level points and caveats: Generally, naive subsets came out with larger estimated richness than memory subsets.

Genomic DNA of each subset was evenly split across several immunoSEQ plates. Using immunoSEQ multiplex PCR, the repertoire was profiled, and TCRdb retains in-frame clones only, with some absent. The sample contains 850,000 to 1,100,000 clones, 60% to 80% of which appear only once. The V gene's germline CDR1 is SQVTM and CDR2 ANQGSEA. This CDR3 contains 14 residues. The V and J ends lost 6 bases and 0 bases, in that order; junction bases with no gene match: 4. Note on this clone: Its specificity is not known.

A split of CD4+ cells into CD45RA+ naive and CD45RA-negative memory subsets was performed. The sequence came from a man aged 18 to 30 in good health. Some clones in this sample may be carry-over from other donors' samples. Specimen: memory CD4+ T cells from PBMCs. The subset here: CD45RA-negative fraction. The chain is built from TRBV29-1 and TRBJ2-3; 9 bases are a match to TRBD2. CDR3 DNA sequence: TGCAGCGTGGGGACTAGCCGGAGCACAGATACGCAGTATTTT. Its protein is CSVGTSRSTDTQYF.